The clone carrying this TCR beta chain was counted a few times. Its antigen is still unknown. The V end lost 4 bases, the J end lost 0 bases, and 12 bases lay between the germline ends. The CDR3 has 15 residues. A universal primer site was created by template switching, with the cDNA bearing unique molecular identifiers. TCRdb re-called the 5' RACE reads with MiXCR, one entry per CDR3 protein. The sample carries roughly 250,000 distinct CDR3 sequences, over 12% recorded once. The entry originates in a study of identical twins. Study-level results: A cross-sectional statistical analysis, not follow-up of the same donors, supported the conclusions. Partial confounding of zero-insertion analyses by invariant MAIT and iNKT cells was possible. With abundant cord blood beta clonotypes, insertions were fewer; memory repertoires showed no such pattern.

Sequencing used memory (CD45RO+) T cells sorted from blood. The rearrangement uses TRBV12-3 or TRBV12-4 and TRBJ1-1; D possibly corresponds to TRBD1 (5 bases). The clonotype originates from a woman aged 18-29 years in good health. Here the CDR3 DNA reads TGTGCCAGCAGTTGGGGCGGGCAGTTGAACACTGAAGCTTTCTTT. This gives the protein CASSWGGQLNTEAFF.